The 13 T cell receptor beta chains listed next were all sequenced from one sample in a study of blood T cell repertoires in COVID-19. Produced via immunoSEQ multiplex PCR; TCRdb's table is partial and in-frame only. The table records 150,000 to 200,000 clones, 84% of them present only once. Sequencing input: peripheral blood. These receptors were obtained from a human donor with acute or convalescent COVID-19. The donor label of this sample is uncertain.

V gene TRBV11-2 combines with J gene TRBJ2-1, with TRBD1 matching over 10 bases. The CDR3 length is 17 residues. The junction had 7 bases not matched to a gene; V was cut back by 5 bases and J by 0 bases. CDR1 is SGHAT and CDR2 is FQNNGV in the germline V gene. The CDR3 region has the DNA TGTGCCAGCAGCCGCCGTAGGACAGGGGGCTCCTACAATGAGCAGTTCTTC. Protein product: CASSRRRTGGSYNEQFF.

CDR3 region: CAWSILGAKTQYF. The CDR3 nucleotides read TGTGCCTGGAGTATCCTAGGAGCGAAGACCCAGTACTTC. V usage is TRBV30 and J usage is TRBJ2-5; D is ambiguous. V dropped 2 bases and J dropped 6 bases, with 13 bases sitting between them. The CDR3 has 13 amino acids. Germline V gene sequence: CDR1 GTSNPN, CDR2 SVGIG (reference sequence).

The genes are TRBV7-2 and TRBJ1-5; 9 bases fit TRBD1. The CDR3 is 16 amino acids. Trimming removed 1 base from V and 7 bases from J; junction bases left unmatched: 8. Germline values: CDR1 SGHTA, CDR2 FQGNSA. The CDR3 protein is CASSLVVGTGNQPQHF. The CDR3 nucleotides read TGTGCCAGCAGCTTAGTCGTGGGGACAGGGAACCAGCCCCAGCATTTT.

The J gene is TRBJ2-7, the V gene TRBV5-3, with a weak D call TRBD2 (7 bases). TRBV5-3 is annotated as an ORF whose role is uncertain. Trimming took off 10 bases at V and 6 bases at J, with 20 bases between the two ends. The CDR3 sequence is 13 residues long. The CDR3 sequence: CASFGARGGEQYF. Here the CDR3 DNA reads TGTGCCTCCTTCGGGGCTAGGGGGGGCGAGCAGTACTTC.

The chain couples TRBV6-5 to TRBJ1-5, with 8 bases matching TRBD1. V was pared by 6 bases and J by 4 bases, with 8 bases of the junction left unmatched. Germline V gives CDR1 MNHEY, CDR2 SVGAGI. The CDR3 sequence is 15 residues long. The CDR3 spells CASRRSTGENQPQHF. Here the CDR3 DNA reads TGTGCCAGCAGGAGATCGACAGGGGAGAATCAGCCCCAGCATTTT.

The CDR3 DNA sequence: TGTGCCAGCGGGGGGGCAGGGGAGCAGTACTTC. Its translation is CASGGAGEQYF. V is TRBV14 and J is TRBJ2-7, with TRBD2 as a possible D gene (7 bases). CDR3 length equals 11 residues. Germline loops: CDR1 SGHDN, CDR2 FVKESK. V gave up 8 bases and J gave up 7 bases, with 12 bases separating them.

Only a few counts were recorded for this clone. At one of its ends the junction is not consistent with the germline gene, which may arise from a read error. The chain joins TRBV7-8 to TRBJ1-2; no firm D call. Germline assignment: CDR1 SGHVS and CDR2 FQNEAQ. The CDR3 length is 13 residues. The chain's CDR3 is CASSLAPWRGVLF. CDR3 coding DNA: TGTGCCAGCAGCTTAGCCCCGTGGCGGGGAGTCCTCTTC.

The CDR3 coding sequence is TGTGCCAGCAGCGGGGACAGTCTTAGCAATCAGCCCCAGCATTTT. The encoded protein is CASSGDSLSNQPQHF. The chain uses TRBV2 and TRBJ1-5, with 7 bases matching TRBD1. Germline V CDR1 and CDR2: SNHLY, FYNNEI. Losses at the gene ends were 6 bases for V and 0 bases for J; bases not matched to a gene: 5. The CDR3 contains 15 residues.

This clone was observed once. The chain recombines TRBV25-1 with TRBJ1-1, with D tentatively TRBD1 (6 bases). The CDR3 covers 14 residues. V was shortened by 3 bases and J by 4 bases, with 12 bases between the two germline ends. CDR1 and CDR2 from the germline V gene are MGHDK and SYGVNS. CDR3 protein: CASSDRAGATEAFF. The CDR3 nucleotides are TGTGCCAGCAGTGATCGGGCAGGGGCCACTGAAGCTTTCTTT. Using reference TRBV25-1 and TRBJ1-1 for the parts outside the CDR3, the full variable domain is EADIYQTPRYLVIGTGKKITLECSQTMGHDKMYWYQQDPGMELHLIHYSYGVNSTEKGDLSSESTVSRIRTEHFPLTLESARPSHTSQYLCASSDRAGATEAFFGQGTRLTVV.

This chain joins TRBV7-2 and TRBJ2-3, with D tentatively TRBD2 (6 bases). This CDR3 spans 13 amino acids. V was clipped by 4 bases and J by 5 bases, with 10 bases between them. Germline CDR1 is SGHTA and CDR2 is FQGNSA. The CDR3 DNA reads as TGTGCCAGCAGCTCCGTGGGGGGAGATACGCAGTATTTT. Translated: CASSSVGGDTQYF.

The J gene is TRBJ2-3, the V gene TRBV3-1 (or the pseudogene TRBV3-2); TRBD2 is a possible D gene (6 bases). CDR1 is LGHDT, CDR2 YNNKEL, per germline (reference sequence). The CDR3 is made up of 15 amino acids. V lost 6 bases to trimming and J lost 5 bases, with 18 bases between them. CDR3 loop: CASSRLSGGRDTQYF. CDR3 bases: TGTGCCAGCAGTCGACTTAGCGGAGGTAGAGATACGCAGTATTTT.

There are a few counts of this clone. Here the CDR3 reads CASSENRLTGANEKLFF. As DNA, the CDR3 is TGCGCCAGCAGTGAGAACAGGCTCACTGGGGCTAATGAAAAACTGTTTTTT. The J gene is TRBJ1-4, the V gene TRBV10-2, with TRBD1 as a possible D gene (5 bases). Trimming left V 2 bases short and J 3 bases short, with 16 bases between. Germline CDR1 WSHSY, CDR2 SAAADI. This CDR3 spans 17 amino acids.

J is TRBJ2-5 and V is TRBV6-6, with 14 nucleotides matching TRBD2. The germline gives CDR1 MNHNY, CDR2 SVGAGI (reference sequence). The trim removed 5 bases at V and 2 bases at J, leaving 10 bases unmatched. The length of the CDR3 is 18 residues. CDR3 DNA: TGTGCCAGCAGTCCCCGACTAGCGGGAGGGCCGGGGCAAGAGACCCAGTACTTC. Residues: CASSPRLAGGPGQETQYF.